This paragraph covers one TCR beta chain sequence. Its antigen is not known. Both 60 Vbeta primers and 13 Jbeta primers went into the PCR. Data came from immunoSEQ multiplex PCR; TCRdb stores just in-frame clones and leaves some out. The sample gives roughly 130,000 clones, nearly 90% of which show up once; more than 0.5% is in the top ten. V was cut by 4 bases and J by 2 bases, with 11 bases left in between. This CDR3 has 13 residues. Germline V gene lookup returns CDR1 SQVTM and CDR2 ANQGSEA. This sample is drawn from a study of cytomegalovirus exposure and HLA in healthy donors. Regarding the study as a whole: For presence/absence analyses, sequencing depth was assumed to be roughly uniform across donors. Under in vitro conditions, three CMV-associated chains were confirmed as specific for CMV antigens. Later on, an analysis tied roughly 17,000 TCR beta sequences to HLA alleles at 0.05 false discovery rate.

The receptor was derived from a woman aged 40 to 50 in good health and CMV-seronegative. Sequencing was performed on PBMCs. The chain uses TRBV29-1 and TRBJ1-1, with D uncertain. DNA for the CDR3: TGCAGCGTTGCGAAGTTGGGCAACACTGAAGCTTTCTTT. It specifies CSVAKLGNTEAFF.